This is a list of T cell receptor beta chains from one sample in a study of shared clonotypes between healthy human individuals. Sequencing used immunoSEQ multiplex PCR; TCRdb keeps in-frame clones, though not all of them. The sample contains some 2,100,000 clones, approximately 95% of which appear only once. Sequenced: naive CD4+ T cells sorted from blood. These receptor sequences come from a man younger than 35 in good health. Both conserved end residues are part of each CDR3. Each record gives: J gene, clone size, V gene, D gene, CDR3 protein, CDR3 DNA. A D gene is named only where the DNA matches it firmly. Expanded clones are given a class, and other clones once, few, many or no size at all.

TRBJ1-5 - TRBV30 TRBD1 CAWSVARQGRNQPQHF TGTGCCTGGAGTGTTGCTAGACAGGGCCGCAATCAGCCCCAGCATTTT
TRBJ2-6 - TRBV7-9 - CASSLRSAKKASGANVLTF TGTGCCAGCAGCTTAAGATCAGCAAAGAAGGCCTCTGGGGCCAACGTCCTGACTTTC
TRBJ1-1 - TRBV7-8 - CASSFWGHINTEAFF TGTGCCAGCAGCTTTTGGGGACACATCAACACTGAAGCTTTCTTT
TRBJ2-5 once TRBV15 TRBD2 CATSAGGQETQYF TGTGCCACCAGCGCGGGAGGTCAGGAGACCCAGTACTTC
TRBJ1-4 - TRBV10-3 TRBD1 CAIVDWRQGPQEGSANEKLFF TGTGCCATCGTTGACTGGCGACAGGGGCCTCAAGAAGGGTCGGCTAATGAAAAACTGTTTTTT
TRBJ2-5 - TRBV27 - CASSPSGGGETQYF TGTGCCAGCAGTCCAAGCGGAGGGGGGGAGACCCAGTACTTC
TRBJ2-5 - TRBV5-1 TRBD1 CASSSTTGQETQYF TGCGCCAGCAGCTCGACGACAGGGCAGGAGACCCAGTACTTC
TRBJ1-6 - TRBV13 TRBD1 CASSPGQGRRNSPLHF TGTGCCAGCAGCCCGGGACAGGGGAGGAGGAATTCACCCCTCCACTTT
TRBJ1-4 - TRBV19 - CASRESDEKLFF TGTGCCAGTAGAGAATCTGATGAAAAACTGTTTTTT
TRBJ2-2 - TRBV10-3 - CAISASLGSTGELFF TGTGCCATCAGTGCGTCACTAGGGAGCACCGGGGAGCTGTTTTTT
TRBJ2-3 - TRBV30 TRBD2 CAWRVAGETDTQYF TGTGCCTGGAGGGTAGCGGGGGAAACAGATACGCAGTATTTT
TRBJ2-5 - TRBV9 - CASSVDSVQETQYF TGTGCCAGCAGCGTGGACTCCGTCCAAGAGACCCAGTACTTC
TRBJ1-2 - TRBV10-3 - CAISDVLENGYTF TGTGCCATCAGTGACGTTCTAGAAAATGGCTACACCTTC
TRBJ2-3 - TRBV7-8 TRBD2 CASSPASGRSTDTQYF TGTGCCAGCAGCCCGGCTAGCGGACGTAGCACAGATACGCAGTATTTT
TRBJ1-4 - TRBV7-6 TRBD1 CASSSGLGTGGEKLFF TGTGCCAGCAGCTCCGGCCTCGGGACAGGGGGAGAAAAACTGTTTTTT
TRBJ2-7 - TRBV18 - CASSQPYYEQYF TGTGCCAGCTCACAGCCTTATTACGAGCAGTACTTC
TRBJ2-7 - TRBV2 - CASSEARGSGASITYEQYF TGTGCCAGCAGTGAAGCGAGGGGGAGCGGGGCATCTATCACCTACGAGCAGTACTTC
TRBJ2-1 - TRBV2 - CASREEVEQFF TGTGCCAGCAGGGAGGAGGTTGAGCAGTTCTTC
TRBJ2-7 - TRBV5-1 - CASSLLMGGEQYF TGCGCCAGCAGCTTGTTAATGGGGGGCGAGCAGTACTTC
TRBJ2-1 - TRBV5-1 TRBD1 CASSGGQSSYNEQFF TGCGCCAGCAGCGGGGGACAGAGCTCCTACAATGAGCAGTTCTTC
TRBJ2-3 - TRBV2 - CASSSGGSTDTQYF TGTGCCAGTTCCTCGGGTGGGAGCACAGATACGCAGTATTTT
TRBJ1-1 - TRBV7-8 TRBD1 CASSRDRGTEAFF TGTGCCAGCAGTCGCGACAGGGGCACTGAAGCTTTCTTT
TRBJ1-6 once TRBV2 TRBD1 CASTRDRGNSPLHF TGTGCCAGCACCCGGGACAGGGGTAATTCACCCCTCCACTTT
TRBJ2-4 - TRBV10-2 - CASREPVGAKNIQYF TGCGCCAGCAGGGAGCCTGTGGGTGCCAAAAACATTCAGTACTTC
TRBJ2-7 - TRBV28 - CASSLSSGRYEQYF TGTGCCAGCAGTTTAAGTTCAGGGAGATACGAGCAGTACTTC
TRBJ1-6 - TRBV19 - CASSIGTAVDSPLHF TGTGCCAGTAGTATCGGGACGGCCGTTGATTCACCCCTCCACTTT
TRBJ1-6 - TRBV5-1 - CASSLAVQGPPEGSPLHF TGCGCCAGCAGCTTGGCCGTTCAGGGGCCGCCCGAGGGTTCACCCCTCCACTTT
TRBJ1-6 - TRBV30 - CAWSAGGNSPLHF TGTGCCTGGAGTGCGGGCGGAAATTCACCCCTCCACTTT
TRBJ1-1 - TRBV10-1 - CASSESGRNTEAFF TGCGCCAGCAGTGAGTCAGGGAGGAACACTGAAGCTTTCTTT
TRBJ1-2 - TRBV19 - CASSIRGNYGYTF TGTGCCAGTAGTATTAGGGGCAACTATGGCTACACCTTC
TRBJ2-7 - TRBV19 TRBD1 CASSTEPTGGFNEQYF TGTGCCAGTAGTACCGAGCCGACAGGGGGTTTCAACGAGCAGTACTTC
TRBJ2-3 once TRBV5-1 - CASGPGAGMDTQYF TGCGCCAGCGGCCCGGGGGCGGGGATGGATACGCAGTATTTT
TRBJ2-7 - TRBV6-6 - CASSLDFPYEQYF TGTGCCAGCAGTTTGGACTTCCCCTACGAGCAGTACTTC
TRBJ1-2 - TRBV6-1 - CASSELAVAGYGYTF TGTGCCAGCAGTGAATTGGCGGTCGCCGGATATGGCTACACCTTC
TRBJ1-1 few TRBV30 - CAWSGGQSNTEAFF TGTGCCTGGAGTGGGGGACAATCGAACACTGAAGCTTTCTTT
TRBJ1-5 - TRBV18 - CASSPPGGSNQPQHF TGTGCCAGCTCACCTCCGGGGGGGAGCAATCAGCCCCAGCATTTT
TRBJ1-2 - TRBV7-9 TRBD1 CASSPGGQGAYGYTF TGTGCCAGCAGCCCAGGTGGACAGGGGGCGTACGGCTACACCTTC
TRBJ1-6 - TRBV19 - CASSIRTENSPLHF TGTGCCAGTAGTATAAGGACAGAAAATTCACCCCTCCACTTT
TRBJ2-5 - TRBV11-2 - CASRLPFLGGEAHF TGTGCCAGCAGACTACCTTTCTTAGGCGGGGAAGCTCACTTC
TRBJ1-5 - TRBV18 TRBD1 CASSLGQGQPQHF TGTGCCAGCTCACTGGGACAGGGCCAGCCCCAGCATTTT
TRBJ2-7 - TRBV5-6 - CASSLTGTRYEQYF TGTGCCAGCAGCTTAACCGGGACTCGCTACGAGCAGTACTTC
TRBJ2-6 - TRBV5-1 TRBD2 CASSLGPSGSGSGANVLTF TGCGCCAGCAGCTTGGGTCCTAGCGGGAGTGGCTCTGGGGCCAACGTCCTGACTTTC
TRBJ1-2 - TRBV19 TRBD1 CASSSSGKSGQNDGYTF TGTGCCAGTAGTTCATCCGGTAAATCGGGACAGAACGATGGCTACACCTTC
TRBJ1-2 - TRBV15 - CATSSKGKVSTNYGYTF TGTGCCACCAGCAGTAAGGGGAAGGTTAGCACTAACTATGGCTACACCTTC
TRBJ2-5 once TRBV19 - CASSKNREETQYF TGTGCCAGTAGTAAAAACAGGGAGGAGACCCAGTACTTC
TRBJ2-3 - TRBV5-1 - CASSLVAGAPDTQYF TGCGCCAGCAGCTTGGTTGCGGGGGCCCCAGATACGCAGTATTTT
TRBJ1-6 - TRBV6-4 - CASTVVTRAGFNSPLHF TGTGCCAGCACAGTGGTAACCAGGGCCGGATTCAATTCACCCCTCCACTTT
TRBJ1-2 - TRBV18 - CASSPTGTNYGYTF TGTGCCAGCTCACCAACAGGAACTAACTATGGCTACACCTTC